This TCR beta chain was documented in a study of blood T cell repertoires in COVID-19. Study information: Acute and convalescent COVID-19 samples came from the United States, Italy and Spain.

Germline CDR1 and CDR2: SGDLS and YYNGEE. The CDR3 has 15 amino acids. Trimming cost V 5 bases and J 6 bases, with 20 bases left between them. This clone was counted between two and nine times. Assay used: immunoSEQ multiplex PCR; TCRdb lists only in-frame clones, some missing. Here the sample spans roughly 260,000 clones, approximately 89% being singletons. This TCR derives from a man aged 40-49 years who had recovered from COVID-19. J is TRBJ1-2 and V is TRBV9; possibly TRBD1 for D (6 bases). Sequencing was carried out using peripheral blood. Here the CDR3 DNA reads TGTGCCAGCAGTGAGGGCAGGGGACGGAGTGATGGCTACACCTTC. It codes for CASSEGRGRSDGYTF.